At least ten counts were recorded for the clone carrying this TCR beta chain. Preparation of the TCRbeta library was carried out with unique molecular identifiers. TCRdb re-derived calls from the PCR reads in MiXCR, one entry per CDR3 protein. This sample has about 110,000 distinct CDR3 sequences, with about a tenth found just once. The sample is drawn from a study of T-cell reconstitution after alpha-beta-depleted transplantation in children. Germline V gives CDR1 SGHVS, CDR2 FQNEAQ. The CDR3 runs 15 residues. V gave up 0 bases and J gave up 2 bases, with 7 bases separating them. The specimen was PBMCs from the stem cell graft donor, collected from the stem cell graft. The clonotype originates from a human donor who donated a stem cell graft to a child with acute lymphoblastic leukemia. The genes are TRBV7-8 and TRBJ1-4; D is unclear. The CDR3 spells CASSLASVTNEKLFF. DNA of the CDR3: TGTGCCAGCAGCTTAGCGTCAGTGACTAATGAAAAACTGTTTTTT.